The 13 T cell receptor beta chains presented below share a single source sample, sequenced in a study of blood T cells in healthy people across ages. A sample-barcoded 5' primer and a J-beta primer mix were used in a second PCR of about 7 to 12 cycles. In TCRdb, the 5' RACE reads were re-called with MiXCR into one record per CDR3 protein. The sample holds about 1.6 million distinct CDR3 sequences, around 36% seen once. The sequenced material came from blood. The receptor set was obtained from a woman aged 30 to 39 in good health.

This chain connects TRBV27 to TRBJ1-2; D is undetermined. The V gene's germline CDR1 is MNHEY and CDR2 SMNVEV (reference sequence). CDR3 length equals 14 residues. Trimming shortened V by 1 base and J by 4 bases, and 10 bases separated the two germline ends. The CDR3 region is CASSLLPDLYGYTF. The CDR3 region has the DNA TGTGCCAGCAGTTTATTGCCAGACCTCTATGGCTACACCTTC.

The rearrangement uses TRBV12-3 or TRBV12-4 and TRBJ2-6; D unresolved. Deletions cut 5 bases from V and 0 bases from J, with 8 bases between. The CDR3 loop spans 15 amino acids. CDR3 coding DNA: TGTGCCAGCAGTCGATCTAGCTCTGGGGCCAACGTCCTGACTTTC. Translating it yields CASSRSSSGANVLTF.

This rearrangement joins TRBV14 to TRBJ1-4, with a tentative D call TRBD1 (6 bases). The CDR3 is 15 residues long. V lost 6 bases to trimming and J lost 8 bases, with 19 bases between them. From germline, CDR1 is SGHDN and CDR2 FVKESK. The CDR3 nucleotides are TGTGCCAGCAGTCCCGTCGACAGGCGGCAGGAAAAACTGTTTTTT. This encodes CASSPVDRRQEKLFF.

As regards this clonotype: This CDR3 fails to terminate in the conserved phenylalanine or tryptophan, so it likely reflects a read error. The chain joins TRBV15 to TRBJ2-1; 10 positions agree with TRBD2. This CDR3 has 15 amino acids. Germline trimming cut 1 base from V and 8 bases from J; bases unmatched to any gene: 5. CDR1 is LNHNV, CDR2 YYDKDF, per germline (reference sequence). DNA for the CDR3: TGTGCCACCAGCAGAGCTTCGCTAGCGGGAGATGAGCAGTTCTGC. As protein: CATSRASLAGDEQFC.

This clonotype was recorded a few times. J is TRBJ1-1 and V is TRBV12-3 or TRBV12-4; D is unclear. The CDR3 is 13 residues long. Trimming shortened V by 6 bases and J by 4 bases, and 12 bases separated the two germline ends. CDR3 residues: CASSPPWGTEAFF. Written as DNA, the CDR3 is TGTGCCAGCAGCCCCCCATGGGGCACTGAAGCTTTCTTT.

The chain links TRBV29-1 to TRBJ1-2; tentative D call: TRBD1 (6 bases). This CDR3 comprises 12 residues. The germline CDR1 and CDR2 sequences are SQVTM and ANQGSEA. V dropped 6 bases and J dropped 4 bases, with 12 bases sitting between them. The CDR3 bases are TGCAGCGTGGGGGGCGGTCTCTATGGCTACACCTTC. It translates to CSVGGGLYGYTF.

The chain combines TRBV5-8 with TRBJ2-7; D gene uncertain. Trimming shortened V by 1 base and J by 3 bases, and 14 bases separated the two germline ends. CDR1 SGHTS and CDR2 YDEGEE come from the germline V gene. The CDR3 runs 15 residues. The CDR3 loop is CASSLYFTQYYEQYF. The CDR3 nucleotides are TGTGCCAGCAGCTTGTATTTTACCCAATACTACGAGCAGTACTTC.

The V gene is TRBV5-1, the J gene TRBJ1-4, with 8 bases aligning to TRBD1. Germline lookup yields CDR1 SGHRS and CDR2 YFSETQ. The CDR3 has 14 residues. V lost 3 bases to trimming and J lost 4 bases; unmatched junction nucleotides: 2. This CDR3 is CASSSGGINEKLFF. The CDR3 DNA reads as TGCGCCAGCAGCTCAGGGGGCATTAATGAAAAACTGTTTTTT.

This clonotype has more than one count but fewer than ten. The chain combines TRBV29-1 with TRBJ2-1; TRBD2 matches 8 bases. V was pared by 7 bases and J by 7 bases, with 12 bases of the junction left unmatched. Germline assignment: CDR1 SQVTM and CDR2 ANQGSEA. The CDR3 sequence is 14 residues long. The CDR3 sequence is CSALKAAGGNEQFF. Written as DNA, the CDR3 is TGCAGCGCCCTGAAGGCCGCGGGAGGAAATGAGCAGTTCTTC.

This clonotype was counted only a few times. This chain uses TRBV4-1 with TRBJ2-7; no firm D call. V shed 0 bases and J shed 4 bases, with 16 bases lying between them. The CDR3 has 16 residues. Germline CDR1 is MGHRA and CDR2 is YSYEKL. In DNA, the CDR3 is TGCGCCAGCAGCCAAGATGCCACAGCCTTATCTTACGAGCAGTACTTC. It translates to CASSQDATALSYEQYF.

The chain carries TRBV2 and TRBJ1-5; D is unclear. Trimming shortened V by 2 bases and J by 4 bases, and 6 bases separated the two germline ends. Germline CDR1 SNHLY, CDR2 FYNNEI. The CDR3 spans 13 residues. CDR3 amino acids: CASSENTNQPQHF. The CDR3 DNA is TGTGCCAGCAGTGAAAACACGAATCAGCCCCAGCATTTT.

A word on this clonotype: Relative to the germline gene, one junction end is altered; a read error may explain this. The chain couples TRBV7-2 to TRBJ1-1, with D possibly TRBD1 on 5 matching bases. This CDR3 region has 15 residues. Germline V gene sequence: CDR1 SGHTA, CDR2 FQGNSA. The CDR3 region is CASSFGGAGLTEAFF. The CDR3 nucleotides are TGCGCCAGCAGCTTTGGAGGGGCGGGTCTCACTGAAGCTTTCTTT.

Ten or more counts support this clonotype. Here the CDR3 DNA reads TGCAGCGTTGTCTACGATAGCACAGATACGCAGTATTTT. It encodes CSVVYDSTDTQYF. The chain joins TRBV29-1 to TRBJ2-3; D not certain. This CDR3 has 13 residues. Germline V gene lookup returns CDR1 SQVTM and CDR2 ANQGSEA. V gave up 4 bases and J gave up 0 bases, with 8 bases separating them.